The 21 T cell receptor beta chains below were found in one sample sequenced in a study of OX40 agonist ivuxolimab in advanced cancers. The method was immunoSEQ multiplex PCR; TCRdb's version includes in-frame clones alone and lacks a portion of them. This table holds 75,000 to 80,000 clones, over 80% found once. The sample was CD4+ or CD8+ T cells sorted from blood, taken in a trial of the OX40 agonist ivuxolimab. The receptors stem from an adult with an advanced solid tumor such as melanoma, head and neck, liver or kidney cancer.

The chain has TRBV28 and TRBJ1-2, with TRBD1 matching 11 bases. Germline CDR1 is MDHEN and CDR2 is SYDVKM. CDR3 length: 14 amino acids. Unmatched junction bases numbered 10, after V lost 9 bases and J lost 7 bases. The CDR3 bases are TGTGCCAGTAGGACAGGGGGCGGCCTCCGTGGCTACACCTTC. Protein: CASRTGGGLRGYTF.

The chain combines TRBV5-1 with TRBJ2-2; D may be TRBD2 (6 bases). V was cut by 0 bases and J by 4 bases, with 10 bases left in between. This CDR3 has 15 residues. The germline V gene has CDR1 SGHRS and CDR2 YFSETQ. This chain's CDR3 is CASSLAGVGTGELFF. The CDR3 DNA is TGCGCCAGCAGCTTGGCGGGAGTAGGCACCGGGGAGCTGTTTTTT.

The genes are TRBV9 and TRBJ1-5; D uncertain. Germline CDR1 SGDLS, CDR2 YYNGEE. The CDR3 runs 15 residues. V lost 4 bases, J lost 6 bases, and 17 bases lay in between. CDR3 sequence reads: CASSPRGESTQPQHF. The CDR3 DNA reads as TGTGCCAGCAGCCCCCGTGGGGAATCGACTCAGCCCCAGCATTTT.

This clone appeared a few times. The chain carries TRBV14 and TRBJ1-1; D is ambiguous. The CDR3 has 16 amino acids. Germline CDR1 SGHDN, CDR2 FVKESK. V was shortened by 4 bases and J by 3 bases, with 18 bases between the two germline ends. CDR3 bases: TGTGCCAGCAGCCTTATGCTACCGGGTAGGGACACTGAAGCTTTCTTT. This translates into CASSLMLPGRDTEAFF.

The genes are TRBV13 and TRBJ1-5; D remains ambiguous. Germline assignment: CDR1 PRHDT and CDR2 FYEKMQ (reference sequence). This CDR3 region has 15 residues. V was pared by 0 bases and J by 0 bases, with 6 bases between. The CDR3 DNA reads TGTGCCAGCAGCTTAGGCGGGATTAGCAATCAGCCCCAGCATTTT. Its translation is CASSLGGISNQPQHF.

The chain uses TRBV5-1 and TRBJ1-1, with D possibly matching TRBD1 (6 bases). CDR3 length equals 17 residues. Germline V gives CDR1 SGHRS, CDR2 YFSETQ. With 0 bases removed from V and 5 bases from J, the gap between germline ends came to 20 bases. The CDR3 bases are TGCGCCAGCAGCTTGGACCCTTACAGGGAATTCGGGACTGAAGCTTTCTTT. Translating it yields CASSLDPYREFGTEAFF.

This clone was seen just once. The chain uses TRBV30 and TRBJ1-4; D possibly corresponds to TRBD1 (5 bases). The V end was cut by 0 bases, the J end by 7 bases, with 12 bases between. Germline-derived CDR1 and CDR2 are GTSNPN and SVGIG (reference sequence). The CDR3 is 14 amino acids. Written as DNA, the CDR3 is TGTGCCTGGAGTGTACGTGGGGGAATTGAAAAACTGTTTTTT. This encodes CAWSVRGGIEKLFF.

The rearrangement uses TRBV7-2 and TRBJ2-1; 8 bases agree with TRBD2. Germline V gives CDR1 SGHTA, CDR2 FQGNSA. V dropped 1 base and J dropped 5; count of bases not matched to a gene: 4. CDR3 length equals 15 residues. The DNA of the CDR3 is TGTGCCAGCAGCTTAGAAGCGGGAGCAAACAATGAGCAGTTCTTC. Translated, it gives CASSLEAGANNEQFF.

This clone has just one count. The chain employs TRBV20-1 and TRBJ1-1; D uncertain. The ends were cut back, 4 bases at V and 1 base at J, with 4 bases in the middle. The CDR3 has 11 residues. CDR1 DFQATT and CDR2 SNEGSKA come from the germline V gene (reference sequence). CDR3: CSAIRNTEAFF. The CDR3 region has the DNA TGCAGTGCTATACGGAACACTGAAGCTTTCTTT.

The gene calls are TRBV18 and TRBJ1-4; D unresolved. The CDR3 contains 13 residues. V lost 4 bases, J lost 4 bases, and 7 bases lay in between. CDR1 and CDR2 (germline): KGHSH, LQKENI. The CDR3 nucleotides are TGTGCCAGCTCACTAAGTTTTAATGAAAAACTGTTTTTT. Its translation is CASSLSFNEKLFF. Combining the CDR3 with reference TRBV18 and TRBJ1-4 gives the whole variable domain NAGVMQNPRHLVRRRGQEARLRCSPMKGHSHVYWYRQLPEEGLKFMVYLQKENIIDESGMPKERFSAEFPKEGPSILRIQQVVRGDSAAYFCASSLSFNEKLFFGSGTQLSVL.

CDR3 sequence (DNA): TGTGCCAGCAGCGCCACTAGCTACGAGCAGTTCTTC. Protein sequence: CASSATSYEQFF. The chain combines TRBV9 with TRBJ2-1; a possible D gene is TRBD2 (6 bases). In germline, CDR1 is SGDLS, CDR2 YYNGEE. This CDR3 has 12 amino acids. Trimming left V 3 bases short and J 10 bases short, with 11 bases between.

This chain connects TRBV20-1 to TRBJ1-3; D may be TRBD1 (6 bases). CDR1 and CDR2 from the germline V gene are DFQATT and SNEGSKA (reference sequence). The CDR3 totals 11 residues. V shed 5 bases and J shed 9 bases, with 11 bases lying between them. This CDR3 is CSAGRGGTIYF. CDR3 sequence (DNA): TGCAGTGCTGGCCGAGGGGGCACCATATATTTT.

There are many counts of this clone. The chain employs TRBV27 and TRBJ1-4; 9 bases map to TRBD1. The CDR3 extends over 14 amino acids. Germline trimming cut 6 bases from V and 5 bases from J; bases unmatched to any gene: 4. Germline-derived CDR1 and CDR2 are MNHEY and SMNVEV (reference sequence). Here the CDR3 DNA reads TGTGCCAGCAGGGGACAGGGTTGGAATGAAAAACTGTTTTTT. This encodes CASRGQGWNEKLFF. Combining the CDR3 with reference TRBV27 and TRBJ1-4 gives the whole variable domain EAQVTQNPRYLITVTGKKLTVTCSQNMNHEYMSWYRQDPGLGLRQIYYSMNVEVTDKGDVPEGYKVSRKEKRNFPLILESPSPNQTSLYFCASRGQGWNEKLFFGSGTQLSVL.

The chain combines TRBV6-5 with TRBJ1-1, with a weak D call TRBD1 (5 bases). Deletions cut 5 bases from V and 8 bases from J, with 9 bases between. Germline V gives CDR1 MNHEY, CDR2 SVGAGI. The CDR3 runs 11 residues. The CDR3 nucleotides read TGTGCCAGCAGTCGCGGACAAGAAGCTTTCTTT. Protein product: CASSRGQEAFF.

The chain joins TRBV6-5 to TRBJ2-7; D is possibly TRBD2 (6 bases). This CDR3 is built from 13 residues. Germline-derived CDR1 and CDR2 are MNHEY and SVGAGI. Trimming left V 5 bases short and J 0 bases short, with 8 bases between. In DNA, the CDR3 is TGTGCCAGCAGTGGGGACTTCTCCTACGAGCAGTACTTC. The encoded protein is CASSGDFSYEQYF.

V is TRBV6-5 and J is TRBJ1-2, with TRBD1 matching 7 bases. This CDR3 has 14 residues. The V and J ends lost 6 bases and 5 bases, in that order; junction bases with no gene match: 9. Germline-derived CDR1 and CDR2 are MNHEY and SVGAGI. The CDR3 is CASRQVQGGYGYTF. CDR3 nucleotides: TGTGCCAGCAGACAGGTCCAGGGGGGGTATGGCTACACCTTC.

The chain uses TRBV18 and TRBJ2-7, with D possibly being TRBD1 or TRBD2 (5 bases each). The CDR3 runs 15 residues. Trimming left V 0 bases short and J 5 bases short, with 14 bases between. Germline lookup yields CDR1 KGHSH and CDR2 LQKENI. The CDR3 spells CASSPPEGAGDEQYF. In nucleotides, the CDR3 is TGTGCCAGCTCACCACCGGAAGGGGCGGGTGACGAGCAGTACTTC.

The rearrangement joins TRBV4-3 to TRBJ1-4, with 7 bases that match TRBD1. With 6 bases clipped from V and 4 bases from J, the junction kept 11 bases outside the gene matches. Germline CDR1 reads LGHNA; CDR2 reads YSLEER. CDR3 length: 16 residues. This chain's CDR3 is CASRPTTGVNNEKLFF. The CDR3 DNA follows: TGCGCCAGCAGACCAACAACAGGGGTGAATAATGAAAAACTGTTTTTT.

The rearrangement links TRBV30 to TRBJ2-7; TRBD1 matches at 8 bases. CDR3 length equals 11 residues. Unmatched junction bases numbered 2, after V lost 5 bases and J lost 5 bases. Germline V gene sequence: CDR1 GTSNPN, CDR2 SVGIG (reference sequence). This CDR3 reads CAWATGDEQYF. CDR3 nucleotide sequence: TGTGCCTGGGCGACAGGGGACGAGCAGTACTTC.

This clone was counted a few times. The chain is built from TRBV5-1 and TRBJ1-1, with D uncertain. CDR1 and CDR2 (germline): SGHRS, YFSETQ. This CDR3 has 14 residues. V was cut by 0 bases and J by 6 bases, with 12 bases left in between. This CDR3 reads CASSLGASGAEAFF. The CDR3 DNA is TGCGCCAGCAGCTTGGGGGCTTCAGGAGCTGAAGCTTTCTTT.

V gene TRBV19 combines with J gene TRBJ1-5; D ambiguous. CDR3 length: 14 residues. V lost 4 bases, J lost 3 bases, and 10 bases lay in between. Germline CDR1 reads LNHDA; CDR2 reads SQIVND (reference sequence). CDR3 in amino acids: CASSSTLLNQPQHF. The CDR3 DNA sequence: TGTGCCAGTAGTAGTACCCTCCTCAATCAGCCCCAGCATTTT.